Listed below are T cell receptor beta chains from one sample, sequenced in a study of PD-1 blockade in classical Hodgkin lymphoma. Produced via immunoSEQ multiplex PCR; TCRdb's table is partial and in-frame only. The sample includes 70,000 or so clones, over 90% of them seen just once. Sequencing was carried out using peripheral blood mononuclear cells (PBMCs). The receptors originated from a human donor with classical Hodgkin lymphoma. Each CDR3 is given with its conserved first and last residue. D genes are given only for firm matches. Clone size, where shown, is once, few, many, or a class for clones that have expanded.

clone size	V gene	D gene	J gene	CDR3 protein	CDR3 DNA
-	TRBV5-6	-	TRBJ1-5	CASSLVGAGGQPQHF	TGTGCCAGCAGCTTGGTGGGGGCAGGAGGACAGCCCCAGCATTTT
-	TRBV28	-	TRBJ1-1	CASIMGGSNTEAFF	TGTGCCAGCATCATGGGTGGGTCGAACACTGAAGCTTTCTTT
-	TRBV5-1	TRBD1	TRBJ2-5	CASSWTGEETQYF	TGCGCCAGCAGCTGGACAGGGGAAGAGACCCAGTACTTC
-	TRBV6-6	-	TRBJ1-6	CASSSPAAWDNSPLHF	TGTGCCAGCAGTTCGCCCGCCGCATGGGATAATTCACCCCTCCACTTT
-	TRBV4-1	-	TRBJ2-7	CASQENPFSYEQYF	TGCGCCAGCCAGGAAAACCCTTTCTCCTACGAGCAGTACTTC
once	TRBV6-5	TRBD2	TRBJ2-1	CASSYSPSGSFDEQFF	TGTGCCAGCAGTTACTCTCCTAGCGGGAGTTTTGATGAGCAGTTCTTC
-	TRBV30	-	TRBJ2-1	CAWNLRQEQFF	TGTGCCTGGAATCTCCGGCAGGAGCAGTTCTTC
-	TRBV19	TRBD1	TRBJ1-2	CASSRDRVYGYTF	TGTGCCAGTAGTCGGGACAGGGTCTATGGCTACACCTTC
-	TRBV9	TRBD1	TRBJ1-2	CASSSRTGIYGYTF	TGTGCCAGCAGCTCGCGGACAGGCATCTATGGCTACACCTTC
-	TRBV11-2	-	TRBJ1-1	CASSPRAPYTEAFF	TGTGCCAGCAGCCCTCGGGCCCCGTACACTGAAGCTTTCTTT
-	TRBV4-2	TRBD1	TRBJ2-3	CASSQTPGQGADTQYF	TGTGCCAGCAGCCAGACTCCGGGACAGGGGGCAGATACGCAGTATTTT
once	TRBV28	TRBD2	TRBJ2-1	CASTRSGGFYNEQFF	TGTGCCAGCACCCGTAGCGGGGGCTTCTACAATGAGCAGTTCTTC
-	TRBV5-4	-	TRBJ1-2	CASSSQAGADIRGYTF	TGTGCCAGCAGCTCGCAGGCGGGAGCCGATATACGGGGCTACACCTTC
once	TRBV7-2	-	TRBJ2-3	CASSSVAGLVDTQYF	TGTGCCAGCAGCTCTGTTGCGGGATTAGTTGATACGCAGTATTTT
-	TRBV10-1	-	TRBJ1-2	CASSDHHRGGLSGYTF	TGCGCCAGCAGTGACCACCACCGAGGGGGGCTAAGTGGCTACACCTTC
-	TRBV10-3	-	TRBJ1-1	CAISEWIGPEAFF	TGTGCCATCAGTGAGTGGATAGGTCCTGAAGCTTTCTTT
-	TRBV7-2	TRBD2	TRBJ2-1	CASSRITSGRAGGQFF	TGTGCCAGCAGCCGGATTACTAGCGGGAGGGCCGGGGGGCAGTTCTTC
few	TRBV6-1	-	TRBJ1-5	CASGGGGSNQPQHF	TGTGCCAGCGGGGGCGGCGGGAGCAATCAGCCCCAGCATTTT
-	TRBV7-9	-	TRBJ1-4	CASSLAVENEKLFF	TGTGCCAGCAGCTTAGCCGTGGAGAATGAAAAACTGTTTTTT
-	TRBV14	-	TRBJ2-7	CASSLGGPYEQYF	TGTGCCAGCAGCCTCGGGGGCCCCTACGAGCAGTACTTC
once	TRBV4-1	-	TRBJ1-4	CASSQVGSASEKLFF	TGCGCCAGCAGCCAAGTTGGGTCCGCTAGTGAAAAACTGTTTTTT
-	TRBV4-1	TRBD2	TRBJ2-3	CASSQDRGSGRTDTQYF	TGCGCCAGCAGCCAAGATCGCGGTAGCGGGCGCACAGATACGCAGTATTTT
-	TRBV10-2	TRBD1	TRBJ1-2	CASKMGTGTNYGYTF	TGCGCCAGTAAAATGGGGACAGGGACGAACTATGGCTACACCTTC
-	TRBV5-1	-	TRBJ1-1	CASSLTDTEAFF	TGCGCCAGCAGCCTAACGGACACTGAAGCTTTCTTT
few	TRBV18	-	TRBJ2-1	CASSLRGNEQFF	TGTGCCAGCTCCCTGAGAGGCAATGAGCAGTTCTTC
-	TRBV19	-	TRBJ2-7	CASSILHSFSYEQYF	TGTGCCAGTAGTATACTCCACAGCTTCTCCTACGAGCAGTACTTC
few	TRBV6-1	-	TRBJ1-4	CASRGRQRLNEKLFF	TGTGCCAGCAGGGGTCGACAGAGACTTAATGAAAAACTGTTTTTT
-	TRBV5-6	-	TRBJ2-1	CASSLELTGSYNEQFF	TGTGCCAGCAGCTTGGAGTTAACGGGCTCCTACAATGAGCAGTTCTTC
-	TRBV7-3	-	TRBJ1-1	CASSLTGTGNTEAFF	TGTGCCAGCAGCTTAACCGGGACGGGGAACACTGAAGCTTTCTTT
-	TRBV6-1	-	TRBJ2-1	CASSEYQYNEQFF	TGTGCCAGCAGTGAATATCAGTACAATGAGCAGTTCTTC
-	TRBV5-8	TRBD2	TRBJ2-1	CASSTELAGRDNEQFF	TGTGCCAGCAGCACGGAACTAGCGGGGAGAGACAATGAGCAGTTCTTC
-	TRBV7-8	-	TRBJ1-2	CASSLVEQGGSGYTF	TGTGCCAGCAGCTTAGTGGAACAGGGCGGATCGGGCTACACCTTC
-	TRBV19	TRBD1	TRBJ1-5	CASSPPDRVFGQPQHF	TGTGCCAGTAGCCCTCCTGACAGGGTGTTCGGTCAGCCCCAGCATTTT
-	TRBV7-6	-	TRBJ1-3	CASSLQSRGNTIYF	TGTGCCAGCAGCTTGCAATCCAGGGGAAACACCATATATTTT
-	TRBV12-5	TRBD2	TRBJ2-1	CASGRGGGWFDEQFF	TGTGCTAGTGGTAGAGGCGGGGGGTGGTTCGATGAGCAGTTCTTC